A single sample is the source of the 21 T cell receptor beta chains below, sequenced in a study of T cells expressing NK-cell markers. TCRdb derives one entry per CDR3 protein from the 5' RACE reads, leaving out DNA. Seen in this sample are about 370,000 distinct CDR3 sequences; the ten most common clones hold approximately 11%. Sequenced input: blood T cells: a sorted CD56 or NKG2C T cell subset, CD4+ or CD8+ T cells, or bulk PBMC T cells (not recorded which). Source of these receptors: a woman aged 50 to 65 in good health.

This chain connects TRBV6-5 to TRBJ2-6. CDR3 length: 17 residues. The germline V gene encodes CDR1 MNHEY and CDR2 SVGAGI. CDR3 region: CASSYSGPDSGANVLTF.

The chain uses TRBV2 and TRBJ1-1; the D call from TCRdb, TRBD1, cannot be confirmed without DNA. The CDR3 loop spans 15 amino acids. CDR1 and CDR2 from the germline V gene are SNHLY and FYNNEI. This CDR3 reads CASSARDKGNTEAFF. The variable domain in full, with the rest retrieved from reference TRBV2 and TRBJ1-1, is EPEVTQTPSHQVTQMGQEVILRCVPISNHLYFYWYRQILGQKVEFLVSFYNNEISEKSEIFDDQFSVERPDGSNFTLKIRSTKLEDSAMYFCASSARDKGNTEAFFGQGTRLTVV.

CDR3: CSRIIPKDIANTGELFF. V gene TRBV20-1 combines with J gene TRBJ2-2; the D call from TCRdb, TRBD1, cannot be confirmed without DNA. The CDR3 covers 17 residues. Per germline, CDR1 DFQATT and CDR2 SNEGSKA (reference sequence).

The J gene is TRBJ2-1, the V gene TRBV5-1; the TCRdb call, TRBD2, lacks DNA for checking. CDR3 length: 12 residues. Germline V lookup: CDR1 SGHRS, CDR2 YFSETQ. The CDR3 region is CASNQGGNEQFF.

The chain uses TRBV7-8 and TRBJ1-2; TCRdb picks TRBD1, but there is no DNA to check that call. Germline V gene sequence: CDR1 SGHVS, CDR2 FQNEAQ. The CDR3 loop spans 15 amino acids. CDR3 sequence reads: CASSLLGAGDYGYTF.

The gene calls are TRBV6-5 and TRBJ2-4; TCRdb indicates TRBD1, and absent DNA this call remains unverified. The germline V gene encodes CDR1 MNHEY and CDR2 SVGAGI. The CDR3 runs to 13 residues. CDR3 sequence reads: CASSPPGKNIQYF.

V usage is TRBV3-1 and J usage is TRBJ1-2; TCRdb reports TRBD1, a call that lacks DNA to check it against. Germline assignment: CDR1 LGHDT and CDR2 YNNKEL (reference sequence). The CDR3 is made up of 14 amino acids. CDR3 region: CASRQTGASYGYTF.

The chain carries TRBV6-5 and TRBJ2-1; no DNA is available, so the TRBD2 call from TCRdb remains unchecked. Germline CDR1 and CDR2: MNHEY and SVGAGI. CDR3 size: 16 residues. CDR3 sequence reads: CASSSIFGGGLNEQFF.

This sequence joins TRBV5-1 and TRBJ2-1; the TCRdb D gene call, TRBD2, has no DNA to confirm it. This CDR3 spans 15 amino acids. Germline CDR1 and CDR2: SGHRS and YFSETQ. CDR3 loop: CASSGTSGVSNEQFF.

J is TRBJ2-3 and V is TRBV7-9. CDR3 length: 11 residues. Germline V CDR1 and CDR2: SEHNR, FQNEAQ (reference sequence). The CDR3 loop is CASTVADTQYF.

The genes are TRBV29-1 and TRBJ1-1; TCRdb's D gene call, TRBD1, goes unchecked for lack of DNA. This CDR3 comprises 12 residues. Germline V gene lookup returns CDR1 SQVTM and CDR2 ANQGSEA. The CDR3 loop reads CSGGWGYTEAFF. Full variable domain (rest looked up from reference TRBV29-1 and TRBJ1-1): SAVISQKPSRDICQRGTSLTIQCQVDSQVTMMFWYRQQPGQSLTLIATANQGSEATYESGFVIDKFPISRPNLTFSTLTVSNMSPEDSSIYLCSGGWGYTEAFFGQGTRLTVV.

The chain carries TRBV25-1 and TRBJ2-4; TCRdb's D gene call, TRBD1, goes unchecked for lack of DNA. This CDR3 has 14 residues. CDR1 and CDR2 (germline): MGHDK, SYGVNS. The CDR3 is CASSARGSGDIQYF.

The V call is TRBV12-5, the J call TRBJ1-3; TCRdb reports TRBD1, a call that lacks DNA to check it against. Germline V gene lookup returns CDR1 LGHNT and CDR2 FRNRAP. The CDR3 length is 18 residues. The CDR3 is CASGTDWGQGDSGNTIYF. Full variable domain (rest looked up from reference TRBV12-5 and TRBJ1-3): DARVTQTPRHKVTEMGQEVTMRCQPILGHNTVFWYRQTMMQGLELLAYFRNRAPLDDSGMPKDRFSAEMPDATLATLKIQPSEPRDSAVYFCASGTDWGQGDSGNTIYFGEGSWLTVV.

The chain uses TRBV12-3 or TRBV12-4 and TRBJ1-1; TCRdb outputs TRBD1, but without DNA this stays unchecked. The CDR3 extends over 14 amino acids. This CDR3 reads CASRVTPLSREAFF.

The CDR3 spells CASLALAGVTDTQYF. The rearrangement joins TRBV2 to TRBJ2-3; the D gene TCRdb calls, TRBD2, cannot be checked with no DNA. Germline CDR1 is SNHLY and CDR2 is FYNNEI. This CDR3 spans 15 amino acids.

The CDR3 reads CSVVRGGEQYF. The chain recombines TRBV29-1 with TRBJ2-7; TCRdb outputs TRBD2, but without DNA this stays unchecked. Germline assignment: CDR1 SQVTM and CDR2 ANQGSEA. CDR3 length equals 11 residues.

The chain recombines TRBV28 with TRBJ2-4; the TCRdb D gene call, TRBD1, has no DNA to confirm it. CDR3 length: 13 amino acids. In germline, CDR1 is MDHEN, CDR2 SYDVKM. This CDR3 is CANMLRGKNIQYF.

The rearrangement uses TRBV3-1 and TRBJ2-5; TCRdb's D call of TRBD2 is untestable without DNA. This CDR3 contains 15 residues. From germline, CDR1 is LGHDT and CDR2 YNNKEL (reference sequence). The CDR3 protein is CASSLDMLAMETQYF.

This chain joins TRBV5-1 and TRBJ2-7; TCRdb outputs TRBD1, but without DNA this stays unchecked. CDR3 length equals 14 residues. Germline values: CDR1 SGHRS, CDR2 YFSETQ. CDR3 residues: CASSLRQGPNEQYF.

The gene calls are TRBV20-1 and TRBJ2-1; TCRdb names TRBD2, which stays unverified in the absence of DNA. CDR1 is DFQATT and CDR2 is SNEGSKA in the germline V gene (reference sequence). CDR3 size: 11 residues. The CDR3 loop is CSPRTSGSLFF.

The chain has TRBV12-5 and TRBJ2-1; the D call of TRBD2 rests on TCRdb alone, since no DNA is present to check it. The CDR3 is made up of 18 amino acids. Germline V lookup: CDR1 LGHNT, CDR2 FRNRAP. The CDR3 loop is CASGFYFGTSGAYNEQFF.